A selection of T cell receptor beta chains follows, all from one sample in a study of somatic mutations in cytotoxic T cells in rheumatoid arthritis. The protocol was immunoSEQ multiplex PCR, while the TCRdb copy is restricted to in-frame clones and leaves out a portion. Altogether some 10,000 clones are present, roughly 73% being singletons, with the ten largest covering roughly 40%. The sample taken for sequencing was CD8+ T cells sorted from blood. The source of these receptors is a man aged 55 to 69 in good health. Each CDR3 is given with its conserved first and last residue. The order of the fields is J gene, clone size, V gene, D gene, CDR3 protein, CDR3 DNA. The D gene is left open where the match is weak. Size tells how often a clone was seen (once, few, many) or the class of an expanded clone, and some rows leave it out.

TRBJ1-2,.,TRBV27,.,CASSYPGGYGYTF,TGTGCCAGCAGTTACCCCGGGGGCTATGGCTACACCTTC
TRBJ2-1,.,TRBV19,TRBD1,CASNPETGISNEQFF,TGTGCCAGTAACCCAGAGACAGGGATATCCAATGAGCAGTTCTTC
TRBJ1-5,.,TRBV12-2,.,CATKGESIFLASNQPQHF,TGTGCAACAAAAGGGGAAAGCATTTTTTTAGCCTCTAATCAGCCCCAGCATTTT
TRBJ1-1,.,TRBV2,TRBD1,CASSGWTGRDTEAFF,TGTGCCAGCAGTGGGTGGACAGGGAGAGACACTGAAGCTTTCTTT
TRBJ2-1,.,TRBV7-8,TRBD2,CASSLREASRAYNEQFF,TGTGCCAGCAGCCTTCGGGAGGCTAGCCGGGCCTACAATGAGCAGTTCTTC
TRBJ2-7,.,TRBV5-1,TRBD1,CASSPDPSGQGSYEQYF,TGCGCCAGCAGCCCCGACCCCTCGGGACAGGGGTCTTACGAGCAGTACTTC
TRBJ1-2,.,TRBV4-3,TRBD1,CASSQDLGQAHGYTF,TGCGCCAGCAGCCAAGACCTAGGACAGGCTCATGGCTACACCTTC
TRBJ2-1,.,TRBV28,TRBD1,CASTFYRSGTVWEQFF,TGTGCCAGCACATTTTACCGCTCCGGGACAGTCTGGGAGCAGTTCTTC
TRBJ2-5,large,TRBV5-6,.,CASSLATSWGGETQYF,TGTGCCAGCAGCTTGGCTACTAGCTGGGGTGGAGAGACCCAGTACTTC
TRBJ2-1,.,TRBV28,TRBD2,CASSGTRIVGNEQFF,TGTGCCAGCAGTGGGACTAGGATCGTAGGGAATGAGCAGTTCTTC
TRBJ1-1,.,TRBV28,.,CASSSGMNTEAFF,TGTGCCAGCAGTTCTGGAATGAACACTGAAGCTTTCTTT
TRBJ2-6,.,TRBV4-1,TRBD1,CASSAGQGALGANVLTF,TGCGCCAGCAGCGCGGGGCAGGGGGCGCTTGGGGCCAACGTCCTGACTTTC